This T cell receptor beta chain was identified in a study of blood T cell repertoires in COVID-19. Measured with immunoSEQ multiplex PCR; TCRdb has only the in-frame clones, and not every one. The sample holds about 240,000 clones; 80% to 85% are singletons and the top ten take around 12%. The CDR3 is made up of 14 amino acids. The germline CDR1 and CDR2 sequences are SGHVS and FQNEAQ. Trimming left V 0 bases short and J 8 bases short, with 13 bases between. The sequence was obtained from a woman in her sixties or seventies with active or convalescent COVID-19. Specimen: peripheral blood. The V gene is TRBV7-8, the J gene TRBJ1-2; D gene uncertain. The CDR3 region has the DNA TGTGCCAGCAGCTTAGCCCTCCTGAGTCGGGGCTACACCTTC. Translation gives CASSLALLSRGYTF.